The 10 T cell receptor beta chains in this list originate from one sample, sequenced in a study of patients and donors after allogeneic stem cell transplantation (dated by TCRdb to 2020 to 2022). Libraries were made using RT-PCR. Sequencing instrument: NextSeq 550. TCRdb reprocessed the public reads (quality trimming at Q25 with fastp, clone calling with MiXCR) and kept in-frame beta chains. Duplicate CDR3 protein sequences are folded into a single record with the most common DNA and genes. Present in this sample are roughly 960,000 distinct CDR3 sequences, 18% of which were seen just once. The ten largest make up 6% of the sample. Specimen: blood, either unsorted or a sorted T cell fraction (not recorded which). The receptors here all came from a human donor who was either an allogeneic HSCT recipient or a stem cell or donor lymphocyte infusion donor (not recorded which). It is not recorded whose cells these are; they may come from a transplant donor.

This chain joins TRBV2 and TRBJ1-4; D possibly corresponds to TRBD1 (5 bases). V was shortened by 7 bases and J by 5 bases, with 11 bases between the two germline ends. Germline V CDR1 and CDR2: SNHLY, FYNNEI. The CDR3 sequence is 13 residues long. CDR3 residues: CASNRGENEKLFF. CDR3 bases: TGTGCCAGCAACCGGGGGGAGAATGAAAAACTGTTTTTT.

The genes are TRBV4-3 and TRBJ2-3, with D perhaps matching TRBD1 (6 bases). This CDR3 has 12 amino acids. V lost 2 bases and J 10 bases, leaving 10 bases between the germline ends. Germline CDR1 LGHNA, CDR2 YSLEER. CDR3 sequence: CASSQTQGPQYF. For the CDR3, the DNA is TGCGCCAGCAGCCAAACACAGGGTCCGCAGTATTTT.

The V gene is TRBV27, the J gene TRBJ2-7; unclear D gene. The CDR3 runs 15 residues. Between the trimmed V and J ends, which lost 2 bases and 2 bases, there was a span of 13 bases. CDR1 is MNHEY, CDR2 SMNVEV, per germline (reference sequence). The CDR3 region has the DNA TGTGCCAGCAGTTTAGCTGGCAGCCCCCCCTACGAGCAGTACTTC. This encodes CASSLAGSPPYEQYF.

This clonotype was seen a handful of times. This rearrangement joins TRBV18 to TRBJ1-2; unclear D gene. The CDR3 is 13 amino acids. Germline V gene sequence: CDR1 KGHSH, CDR2 LQKENI. Trimming shortened V by 8 bases and J by 4 bases, and 14 bases separated the two germline ends. The CDR3 loop reads CASAEEKTYGYTF. As DNA, the CDR3 is TGTGCCAGCGCAGAGGAGAAGACCTATGGCTACACCTTC.

The V call is TRBV7-6, the J call TRBJ2-5, with TRBD1 matching 7 bases. With V trimmed by 3 bases and J by 5 bases, 15 bases remained unmatched. CDR3 length: 17 residues. The germline CDR1 and CDR2 sequences are SGHVS and FNYEAQ. This chain's CDR3 is CASSFHRQGRWEETQYF. The CDR3 region has the DNA TGTGCCAGCAGCTTCCACCGACAGGGCAGGTGGGAGGAGACCCAGTACTTC.

The V gene is TRBV6-5, the J gene TRBJ1-1, with D maybe TRBD1 (6 bases). Germline V CDR1 and CDR2: MNHEY, SVGAGI. V was cut by 2 bases and J by 2 bases, with 12 bases left in between. There are 15 residues in the CDR3. The CDR3 sequence: CASSYPGAPNTEAFF. The CDR3 nucleotides are TGTGCCAGCAGTTACCCGGGGGCACCTAACACTGAAGCTTTCTTT.

This chain connects TRBV29-1 to TRBJ2-3, with D possibly called TRBD1 or TRBD2 (5 bases each). V lost 4 bases and J 3 bases, leaving 11 bases between the germline ends. Germline CDR1 SQVTM, CDR2 ANQGSEA. The CDR3 is made up of 13 amino acids. CDR3 protein: CSVVLGVTDTQYF. Here the CDR3 DNA reads TGCAGCGTTGTTCTGGGGGTGACAGATACGCAGTATTTT.

The rearrangement uses TRBV20-1 and TRBJ2-7; 8 nucleotides agree with TRBD2. V shed 5 bases and J 4 bases; nucleotides not matched to a gene: 16. The CDR3 contains 16 residues. CDR1 and CDR2 from the germline V gene are DFQATT and SNEGSKA (reference sequence). CDR3 loop: CSAHSVAGNRLYEQYF. The CDR3 DNA reads TGCAGTGCTCACTCCGTAGCGGGGAACAGGCTGTACGAGCAGTACTTC.

The chain carries TRBV27 and TRBJ2-3; possibly TRBD1 or TRBD2 for D (5 bases each). Germline CDR1 and CDR2: MNHEY and SMNVEV (reference sequence). This CDR3 contains 15 residues. Trimming cost V 2 bases and J 4 bases, with 13 bases left between them. CDR3 residues: CASSLKGEGPDTQYF. As DNA, the CDR3 is TGTGCCAGCAGTTTAAAGGGAGAGGGGCCAGATACGCAGTATTTT.

The V call is TRBV30, the J call TRBJ2-7; perhaps TRBD2 as D (6 bases). This CDR3 is 17 amino acids long. The V end was cut by 4 bases, the J end by 0 bases, with 22 bases between. CDR1 and CDR2 (germline): GTSNPN, SVGIG (reference sequence). The CDR3 sequence: CAWTSPRRDRRSYEQYF. In nucleotides, the CDR3 is TGTGCCTGGACCTCACCCCGGAGGGACCGACGCTCCTACGAGCAGTACTTC.